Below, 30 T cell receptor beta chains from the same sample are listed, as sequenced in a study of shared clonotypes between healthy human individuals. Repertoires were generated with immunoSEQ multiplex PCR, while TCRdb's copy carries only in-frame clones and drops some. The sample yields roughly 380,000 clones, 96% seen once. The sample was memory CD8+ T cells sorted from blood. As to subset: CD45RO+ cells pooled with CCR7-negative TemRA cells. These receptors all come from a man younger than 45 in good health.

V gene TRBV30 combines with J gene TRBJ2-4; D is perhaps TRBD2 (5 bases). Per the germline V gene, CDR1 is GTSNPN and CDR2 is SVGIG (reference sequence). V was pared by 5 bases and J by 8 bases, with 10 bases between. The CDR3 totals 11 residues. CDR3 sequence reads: CAWGLADIQYF. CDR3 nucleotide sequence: TGTGCCTGGGGCCTAGCAGACATTCAGTACTTC.

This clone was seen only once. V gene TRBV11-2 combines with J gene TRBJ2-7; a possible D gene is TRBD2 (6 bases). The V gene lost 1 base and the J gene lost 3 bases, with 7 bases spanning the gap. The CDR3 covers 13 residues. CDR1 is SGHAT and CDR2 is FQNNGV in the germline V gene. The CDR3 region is CASSLGGVYEQYF. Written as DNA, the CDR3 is TGTGCCAGCAGCTTAGGGGGGGTCTACGAGCAGTACTTC.

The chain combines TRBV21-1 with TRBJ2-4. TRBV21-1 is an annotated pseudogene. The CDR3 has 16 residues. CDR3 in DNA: TGTGCCAGCAGCAAAGCGCCTGAAGGACGGGAAAACATTCAGTACTTC. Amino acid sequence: CASSKAPEGRENIQYF.

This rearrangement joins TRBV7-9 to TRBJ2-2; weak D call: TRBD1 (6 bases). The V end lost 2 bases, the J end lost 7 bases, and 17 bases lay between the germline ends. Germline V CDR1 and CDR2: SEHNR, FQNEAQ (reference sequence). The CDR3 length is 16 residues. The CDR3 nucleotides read TGTGCCAGCAGCTTATTGCCCCAGGGGTATGACGGGGAGCTGTTTTTT. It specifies CASSLLPQGYDGELFF.

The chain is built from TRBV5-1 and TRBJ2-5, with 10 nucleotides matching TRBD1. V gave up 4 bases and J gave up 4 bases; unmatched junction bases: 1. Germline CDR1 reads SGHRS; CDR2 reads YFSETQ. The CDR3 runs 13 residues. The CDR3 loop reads CASSRTGGETQYF. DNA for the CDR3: TGCGCCAGCAGCCGGACAGGGGGAGAGACCCAGTACTTC. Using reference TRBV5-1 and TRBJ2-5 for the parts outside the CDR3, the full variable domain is KAGVTQTPRYLIKTRGQQVTLSCSPISGHRSVSWYQQTPGQGLQFLFEYFSETQRNKGNFPGRFSGRQFSNSRSEMNVSTLELGDSALYLCASSRTGGETQYFGPGTRLLVL.

The CDR3 sequence is CASSLVGTGGVADTQYF. The CDR3 DNA sequence: TGTGCCAGCAGCTTAGTTGGGACAGGTGGGGTGGCAGATACGCAGTATTTT. The genes are TRBV7-9 and TRBJ2-3; 8 nucleotides line up with TRBD1. Per the germline V gene, CDR1 is SEHNR and CDR2 is FQNEAQ (reference sequence). The CDR3 runs to 17 residues. Unmatched junction bases numbered 10, after V lost 1 base and J lost 4 bases. Supplemented by reference TRBV7-9 and TRBJ2-3, the full variable domain reads DTGVSQNPRHKITKRGQNVTFRCDPISEHNRLYWYRQTLGQGPEFLTYFQNEAQLEKSRLLSDRFSAERPKGSFSTLEIQRTEQGDSAMYLCASSLVGTGGVADTQYFGPGTRLTVL.

This CDR3 reads CAWKWRNTDTQYF. CDR3 nucleotides: TGTGCCTGGAAATGGAGAAACACAGATACGCAGTATTTT. The chain recombines TRBV30 with TRBJ2-3, with D unresolved. V lost 4 bases to trimming and J lost 2 bases, with 10 bases between them. The CDR3 is 13 amino acids. The germline V gene has CDR1 GTSNPN and CDR2 SVGIG (reference sequence).

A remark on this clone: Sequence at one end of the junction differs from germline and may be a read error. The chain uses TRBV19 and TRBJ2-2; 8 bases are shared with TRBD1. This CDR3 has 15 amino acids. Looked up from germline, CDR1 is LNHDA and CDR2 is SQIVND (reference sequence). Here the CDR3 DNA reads TGTGCCAGGACAGGGGTAGAGTACGAACACCGGGGAGCTGTTTTT. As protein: CARTGVEYEHRGAVF.

The CDR3 sequence: CASSLGGGSLYEQYF. The CDR3 bases are TGCGCCAGCAGCTTGGGAGGGGGGAGCCTCTACGAGCAGTACTTC. This sequence joins TRBV5-1 and TRBJ2-7; possibly TRBD1 or TRBD2 for D (6 bases each). Trimming shortened V by 0 bases and J by 3 bases, and 13 bases separated the two germline ends. Germline V gene sequence: CDR1 SGHRS, CDR2 YFSETQ. The CDR3 totals 15 residues.

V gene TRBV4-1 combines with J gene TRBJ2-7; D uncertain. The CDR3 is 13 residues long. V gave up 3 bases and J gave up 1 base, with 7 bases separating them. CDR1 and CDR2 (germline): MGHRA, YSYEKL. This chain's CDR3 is CASSHGTSYEQYF. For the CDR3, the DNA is TGCGCCAGCAGCCACGGCACTTCCTACGAGCAGTACTTC.

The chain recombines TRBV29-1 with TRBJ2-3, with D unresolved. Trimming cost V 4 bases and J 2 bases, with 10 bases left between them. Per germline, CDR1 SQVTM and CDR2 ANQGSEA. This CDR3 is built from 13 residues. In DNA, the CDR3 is TGCAGCGTTGCTCCGAGAGTCACAGATACGCAGTATTTT. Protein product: CSVAPRVTDTQYF.

CDR3: CASSEAGDPSYEQYF. The CDR3, as DNA: TGTGCCAGCAGTGAAGCGGGAGACCCCTCCTACGAGCAGTACTTC. J is TRBJ2-7 and V is TRBV6-1; D perhaps matches TRBD2 (5 bases). Germline V lookup: CDR1 MNHNS, CDR2 SASEGT. Deletions cut 0 bases from V and 0 bases from J, with 9 bases between. The CDR3 runs to 15 residues.

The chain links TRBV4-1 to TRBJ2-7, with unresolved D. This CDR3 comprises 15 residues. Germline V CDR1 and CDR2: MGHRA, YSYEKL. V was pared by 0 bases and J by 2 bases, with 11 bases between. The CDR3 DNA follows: TGCGCCAGCAGCCAAGATAGAAAAGGGCCCTACGAGCAGTACTTC. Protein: CASSQDRKGPYEQYF.

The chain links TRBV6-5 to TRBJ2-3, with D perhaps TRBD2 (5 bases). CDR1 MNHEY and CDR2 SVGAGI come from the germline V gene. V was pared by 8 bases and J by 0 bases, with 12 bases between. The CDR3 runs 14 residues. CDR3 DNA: TGTGCCAGCTCCTCGGAGGTCAGCACAGATACGCAGTATTTT. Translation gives CASSSEVSTDTQYF.

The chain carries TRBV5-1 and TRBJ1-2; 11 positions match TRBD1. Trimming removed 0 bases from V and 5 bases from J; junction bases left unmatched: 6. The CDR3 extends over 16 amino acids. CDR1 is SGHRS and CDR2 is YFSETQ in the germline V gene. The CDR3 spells CASSLDGTGGRYGYTF. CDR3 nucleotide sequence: TGCGCCAGCAGCTTGGATGGGACAGGGGGGCGATATGGCTACACCTTC.

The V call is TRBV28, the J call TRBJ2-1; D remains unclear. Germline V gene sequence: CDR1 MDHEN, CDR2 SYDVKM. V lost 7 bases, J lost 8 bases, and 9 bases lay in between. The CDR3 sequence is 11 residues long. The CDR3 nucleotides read TGTGCCAGCACTATCCTAGATGAGCAGTTCTTC. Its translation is CASTILDEQFF.

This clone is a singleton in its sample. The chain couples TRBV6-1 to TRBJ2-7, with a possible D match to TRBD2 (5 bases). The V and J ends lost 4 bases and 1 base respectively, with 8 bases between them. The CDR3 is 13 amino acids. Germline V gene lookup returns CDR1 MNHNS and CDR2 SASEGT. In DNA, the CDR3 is TGTGCCAGCAGTGCCAGCGGATCCTACGAGCAGTACTTC. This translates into CASSASGSYEQYF.

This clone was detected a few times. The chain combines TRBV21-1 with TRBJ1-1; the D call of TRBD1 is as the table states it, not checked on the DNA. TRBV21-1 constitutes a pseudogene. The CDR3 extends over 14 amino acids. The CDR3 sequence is CASSNLTGNTEAFF. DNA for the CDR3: TGTGCCAGCAGCAACCTGACAGGGAACACTGAAGCTTTCTTT.

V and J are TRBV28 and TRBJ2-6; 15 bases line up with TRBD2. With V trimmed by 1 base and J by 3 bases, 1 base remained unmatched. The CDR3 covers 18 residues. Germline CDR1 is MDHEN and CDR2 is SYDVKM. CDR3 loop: CASSLLGLAGGGANVLTF. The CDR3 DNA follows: TGTGCCAGCAGTTTATTGGGACTAGCGGGAGGTGGGGCCAACGTCCTGACTTTC.

The CDR3 coding sequence is TGCGCCAGCAGCTTGGAGGACCTCAATGAGCAGTTCTTC. Amino acids: CASSLEDLNEQFF. The chain uses TRBV5-1 and TRBJ2-1; D is ambiguous. Trimming took 0 bases from V and 6 from J, leaving 7 bases between them. There are 13 residues in the CDR3. CDR1 and CDR2 (germline): SGHRS, YFSETQ.

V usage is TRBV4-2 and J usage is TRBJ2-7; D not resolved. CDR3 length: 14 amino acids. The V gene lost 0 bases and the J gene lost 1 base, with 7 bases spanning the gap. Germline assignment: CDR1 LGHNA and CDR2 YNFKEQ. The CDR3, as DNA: TGTGCCAGCAGCCAAGATTCCGATTCCTACGAGCAGTACTTC. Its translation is CASSQDSDSYEQYF.

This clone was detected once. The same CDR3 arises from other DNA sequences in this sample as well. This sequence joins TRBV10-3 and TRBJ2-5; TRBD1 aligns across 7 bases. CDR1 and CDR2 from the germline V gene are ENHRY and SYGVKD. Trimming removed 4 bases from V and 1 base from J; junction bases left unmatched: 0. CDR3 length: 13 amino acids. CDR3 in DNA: TGTGCCATCAGTGCAGGGGGCCAAGAGACCCAGTACTTC. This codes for CAISAGGQETQYF.

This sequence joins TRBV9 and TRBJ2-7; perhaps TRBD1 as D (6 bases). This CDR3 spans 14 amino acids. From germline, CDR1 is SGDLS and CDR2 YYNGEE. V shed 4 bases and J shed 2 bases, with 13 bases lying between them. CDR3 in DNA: TGTGCCAGCAGCCCCCGACAGGCCACCTACGAGCAGTACTTC. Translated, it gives CASSPRQATYEQYF.

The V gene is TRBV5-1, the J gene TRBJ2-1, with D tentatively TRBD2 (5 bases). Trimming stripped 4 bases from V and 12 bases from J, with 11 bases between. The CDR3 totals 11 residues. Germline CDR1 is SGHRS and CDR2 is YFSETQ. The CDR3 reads CASSGRGVQFF. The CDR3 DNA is TGCGCCAGCAGCGGACGGGGTGTGCAGTTCTTC.

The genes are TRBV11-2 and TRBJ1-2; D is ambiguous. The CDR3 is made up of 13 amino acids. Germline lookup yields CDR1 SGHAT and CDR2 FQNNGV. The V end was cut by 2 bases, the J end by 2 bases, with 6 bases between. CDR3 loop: CASSLLDNYGYTF. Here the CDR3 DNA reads TGTGCCAGCAGCTTACTTGACAACTATGGCTACACCTTC.

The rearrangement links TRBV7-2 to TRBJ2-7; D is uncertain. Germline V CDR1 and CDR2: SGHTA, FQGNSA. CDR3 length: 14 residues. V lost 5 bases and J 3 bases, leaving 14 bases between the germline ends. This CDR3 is CASSLGFVYYEQYF. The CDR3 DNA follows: TGTGCCAGCAGCCTTGGCTTCGTTTACTACGAGCAGTACTTC.

CDR3 sequence: CAWTGGEKLFF. CDR3 sequence (DNA): TGTGCCTGGACAGGGGGCGAAAAACTGTTTTTT. This chain joins TRBV30 and TRBJ1-4; 8 bases match TRBD1. Germline V gene lookup returns CDR1 GTSNPN and CDR2 SVGIG (reference sequence). This CDR3 has 11 amino acids. V gave up 4 bases and J gave up 8 bases; unmatched junction bases: 0.

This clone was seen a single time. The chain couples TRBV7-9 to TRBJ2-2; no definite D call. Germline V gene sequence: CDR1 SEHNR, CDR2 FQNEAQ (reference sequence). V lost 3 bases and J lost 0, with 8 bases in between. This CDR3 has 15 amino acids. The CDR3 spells CASSLSRTNTGELFF. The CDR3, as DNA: TGTGCCAGCAGCTTGTCTCGGACGAACACCGGGGAGCTGTTTTTT. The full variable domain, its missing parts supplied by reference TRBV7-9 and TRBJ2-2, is DTGVSQNPRHKITKRGQNVTFRCDPISEHNRLYWYRQTLGQGPEFLTYFQNEAQLEKSRLLSDRFSAERPKGSFSTLEIQRTEQGDSAMYLCASSLSRTNTGELFFGEGSRLTVL.

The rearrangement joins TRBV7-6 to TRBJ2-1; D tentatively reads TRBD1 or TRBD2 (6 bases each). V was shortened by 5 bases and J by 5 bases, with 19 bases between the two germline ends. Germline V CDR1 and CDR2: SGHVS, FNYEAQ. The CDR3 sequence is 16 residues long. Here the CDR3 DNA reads TGTGCCAGCAGCCTGGAGGGGACATCCCGCGACAATGAGCAGTTCTTC. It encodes CASSLEGTSRDNEQFF.

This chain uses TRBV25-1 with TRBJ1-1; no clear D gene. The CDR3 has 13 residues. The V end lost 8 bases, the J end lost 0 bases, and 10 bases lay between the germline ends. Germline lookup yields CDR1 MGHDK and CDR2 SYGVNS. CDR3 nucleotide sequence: TGTGCCAGCCAAAGTTTAATGAACACTGAAGCTTTCTTT. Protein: CASQSLMNTEAFF.